The text below deals with one T cell receptor beta chain. V shed 4 bases and J shed 0 bases, with 13 bases lying between them. The CDR3 totals 16 residues. CDR1 is MDHEN, CDR2 SYDVKM, per germline. These data come from a study of control samples from healthy donors and cancer patients. Data came from immunoSEQ multiplex PCR; TCRdb stores just in-frame clones and leaves some out. The sample includes about 100,000 clones, roughly 92% of them seen just once. The V call is TRBV28, the J call TRBJ2-4; D remains unclear. Sequenced sample: blood. This receptor was taken from a human donor in good health. The donor label of this sample is uncertain. The CDR3 here is CASSSRRWLAKNIQYF. The CDR3 DNA is TGTGCCAGCAGTTCCCGACGGTGGCTAGCCAAAAACATTCAGTACTTC.